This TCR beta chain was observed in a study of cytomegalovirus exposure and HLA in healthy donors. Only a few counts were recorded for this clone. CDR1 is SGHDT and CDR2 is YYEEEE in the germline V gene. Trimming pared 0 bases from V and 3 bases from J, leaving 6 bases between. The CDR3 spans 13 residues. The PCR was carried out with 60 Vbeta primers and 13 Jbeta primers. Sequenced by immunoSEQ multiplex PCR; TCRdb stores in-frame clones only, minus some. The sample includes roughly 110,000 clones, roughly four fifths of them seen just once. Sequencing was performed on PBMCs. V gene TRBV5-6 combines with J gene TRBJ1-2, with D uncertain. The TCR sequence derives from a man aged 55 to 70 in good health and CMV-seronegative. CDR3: CASSLGQYYGYTF. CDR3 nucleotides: TGTGCCAGCAGCTTGGGCCAGTACTATGGCTACACCTTC.